A single sample gave rise to the 10 T cell receptor beta chains below, sequenced in a study of T cell responses to AZD1222 COVID-19 vaccine. This table comes from immunoSEQ multiplex PCR, and its TCRdb copy is limited to in-frame clones, with some not included. Found here are about 120,000 clones, more than 75% of them singletons; the top ten hold approximately 1.2%. The specimen was peripheral blood, collected on day 0 of AZD1222 vaccination. The receptors shown here come from an adult in good health.

The J gene is TRBJ2-7, the V gene TRBV11-2; 9 bases match TRBD2. V trimming: 5 bases; J trimming: 4 bases; junction bases outside the gene matches: 15. The CDR3 is made up of 17 amino acids. Germline CDR1 and CDR2: SGHAT and FQNNGV. The CDR3 loop reads CASSPVWGVAGEYEQYF. The CDR3 bases are TGTGCCAGCAGCCCGGTCTGGGGGGTAGCGGGGGAGTACGAGCAGTACTTC.

This chain connects TRBV3-1 (or the pseudogene TRBV3-2) to TRBJ1-1; no reliable D call. V was cut by 8 bases and J by 11 bases, with 21 bases left in between. Germline V gene lookup returns CDR1 LGHDT and CDR2 YNNKEL (reference sequence). The CDR3 sequence is 13 residues long. The CDR3 sequence: CASVSPLGEEAFF. The CDR3 bases are TGTGCCAGCGTCTCCCCCTTGGGCGAGGAGGCTTTCTTT.

The rearrangement joins TRBV7-6 to TRBJ2-7; 10 positions match TRBD2. CDR1 and CDR2 (germline): SGHVS, FNYEAQ. The V gene end was trimmed by 5 bases and the J gene end by 7 bases; junction bases not matched to a gene: 5. This CDR3 has 13 residues. This chain's CDR3 is CASSKTSGVEQYF. As DNA, the CDR3 is TGTGCCAGCAGCAAAACTAGCGGGGTGGAGCAGTACTTC.

V gene TRBV27 combines with J gene TRBJ1-6, with a possible D match to TRBD1 (6 bases). The CDR3 is 15 amino acids. The V gene lost 1 base and the J gene lost 7 bases, with 11 bases spanning the gap. Germline CDR1 MNHEY, CDR2 SMNVEV (reference sequence). The CDR3 sequence is CASSLFRTENSPLHF. The DNA of the CDR3 is TGTGCCAGCAGTTTATTTCGGACAGAGAATTCACCCCTCCACTTT.

This chain joins TRBV9 and TRBJ2-1; D gene uncertain. The CDR3 runs to 14 residues. V was clipped by 0 bases and J by 10 bases, with 14 bases between them. Germline V gives CDR1 SGDLS, CDR2 YYNGEE. The CDR3 here is CASSVARRNTEQFF. The CDR3 nucleotides are TGTGCCAGCAGCGTAGCTAGAAGAAATACCGAGCAGTTCTTC.

This chain links TRBV5-6 with TRBJ1-1; possible D gene TRBD1, 6 bases. Germline lookup yields CDR1 SGHDT and CDR2 YYEEEE. V lost 3 bases to trimming and J lost 5 bases, with 14 bases between them. This CDR3 region has 14 residues. CDR3 loop: CASSYSAGETEAFF. The CDR3 DNA reads TGTGCCAGCAGCTATTCGGCAGGGGAGACTGAAGCTTTCTTT.

The chain joins TRBV5-6 to TRBJ1-2; D is ambiguous. Germline V gene data show CDR1 as SGHDT and CDR2 as YYEEEE. Trimming left V 4 bases short and J 8 bases short, with 18 bases between. The CDR3 consists of 14 residues. The CDR3 DNA follows: TGTGCCAGCAGCCTACTAGCAGCCCGAGAGGGCTACACCTTC. Protein sequence: CASSLLAAREGYTF.

The V gene is TRBV7-9, the J gene TRBJ1-2, with D maybe TRBD1 (6 bases). Germline loops: CDR1 SEHNR, CDR2 FQNEAQ (reference sequence). The CDR3 loop spans 15 amino acids. Trimming took 1 base from V and 6 from J, leaving 15 bases between them. The CDR3 loop reads CASSLEPQGMDGYTF. The CDR3 nucleotides are TGTGCCAGCAGCTTAGAACCCCAGGGGATGGATGGCTACACCTTC.

The chain couples TRBV18 to TRBJ1-3, with a possible D match to TRBD1 (5 bases). The germline CDR1 and CDR2 sequences are KGHSH and LQKENI. CDR3 length: 16 residues. V was shortened by 2 bases and J by 2 bases, with 13 bases between the two germline ends. The CDR3 sequence is CASSPSTGVTGNTIYF. As DNA, the CDR3 is TGTGCCAGCTCACCATCTACGGGGGTCACTGGAAACACCATATATTTT.

In DNA, the CDR3 is TGTGCCAGCGCAGGAGGGCGGGAGGAGACCCAGTACTTC. It specifies CASAGGREETQYF. This chain connects TRBV6-5 to TRBJ2-5; 7 positions match TRBD2. The ends lost 8 bases at V and 5 bases at J; junction bases unmatched: 8. The germline V gene has CDR1 MNHEY and CDR2 SVGAGI. The CDR3 extends over 13 amino acids.